The 2 T cell receptor beta chains in this list originate from one sample, sequenced in a study of T cell responses to AZD1222 COVID-19 vaccine. The method was immunoSEQ multiplex PCR; TCRdb's version includes in-frame clones alone and lacks a portion of them. The sample includes some 100,000 clones, around 90% of them seen just once. The sample in question was peripheral blood, obtained on day 0 of AZD1222 vaccination. The source is an adult in good health.

The chain links TRBV28 to TRBJ1-2; D is ambiguous. CDR1 is MDHEN, CDR2 SYDVKM, per germline. This CDR3 is built from 14 residues. Between the trimmed V and J ends, which lost 3 bases and 2 bases, there was a span of 10 bases. Here the CDR3 DNA reads TGTGCCAGCAGTTTGCGGGGTTCAAACTATGGCTACACCTTC. Protein sequence: CASSLRGSNYGYTF.

This chain uses TRBV12-3 or TRBV12-4 with TRBJ2-1; D possibly matches TRBD1 or TRBD2 (5 bases each). This CDR3 region has 12 residues. Deletions cut 1 base from V and 10 bases from J, with 8 bases between. The CDR3, as DNA: TGTGCCAGCAGTTTAGGGGGGTTCGAGCAGTTCTTC. It encodes CASSLGGFEQFF.